This TCR beta chain was sequenced in a study of shared clonotypes between healthy human individuals. V lost 0 bases and J lost 8, with 15 bases in between. CDR1 and CDR2 from the germline V gene are SGHRS and YFSETQ. The CDR3 extends over 15 amino acids. The material for each subset, its genomic DNA, was split evenly across several immunoSEQ plates. In replicate PCRs of sorted subsets, roughly 210 ng DNA, tens of thousands of T cell genomes, was used. Sequencing used immunoSEQ multiplex PCR; TCRdb keeps in-frame clones, though not all of them. The sample lists over 700,000 clones, approximately 77% seen once, with about 1.7% in the top ten. Every donor, a Caucasian adult, lived in Nashville, Tennessee.

This sequence joins TRBV5-1 and TRBJ2-4; D possibly corresponds to TRBD1 (6 bases). Sequencing was done on a sample of memory CD4+ T cells sorted from blood. Subset described: CD45RA-negative fraction. The source is a young woman in good health. The CDR3 reads CASSLEEQGSDIQYF. The DNA for the CDR3 is TGCGCCAGCAGCTTGGAGGAACAGGGATCTGACATTCAGTACTTC.